Each of the 19 T cell receptor beta chains below was sequenced from the same sample in a study of T cell responses to AZD1222 COVID-19 vaccine. Libraries were prepared by immunoSEQ multiplex PCR; TCRdb keeps only in-frame clonotypes and omits some of them. The sample yields 100,000 or so clones, over 75% seen once. The specimen comprised peripheral blood, sampled 28 days after the second AZD1222 dose. Receptors were obtained from an adult who received the AZD1222 COVID-19 vaccine.

The rearrangement joins TRBV27 to TRBJ2-7, with D perhaps assigned TRBD1 or TRBD2 (5 bases each). From germline, CDR1 is MNHEY and CDR2 SMNVEV (reference sequence). V lost 6 bases and J 5 bases, leaving 8 bases between the germline ends. This CDR3 has 11 amino acids. The CDR3 region is CASSLGDEQYF. The CDR3 DNA sequence: TGTGCCAGCAGCTTGGGGGACGAGCAGTACTTC.

The V gene is TRBV5-1, the J gene TRBJ2-7; TRBD1 aligns across 7 bases. The V gene end was trimmed by 2 bases and the J gene end by 2 bases; junction bases not matched to a gene: 4. Per germline, CDR1 SGHRS and CDR2 YFSETQ. The CDR3 has 14 residues. The CDR3 region has the DNA TGCGCCAGCAGCTTAGCCGGGACAGCCTACGAGCAGTACTTC. As protein: CASSLAGTAYEQYF.

The V call is TRBV7-3, the J call TRBJ2-5; possibly TRBD1 or TRBD2 for D (5 bases each). CDR3 length: 12 residues. The V gene lost 3 bases and the J gene lost 4 bases, with 6 bases spanning the gap. The germline V gene encodes CDR1 SGHTA and CDR2 FQGTGA. The CDR3 spells CASSFGGETQYF. The CDR3 coding sequence is TGTGCCAGCAGCTTTGGGGGAGAGACCCAGTACTTC.

This clone was observed a single time. J is TRBJ2-7 and V is TRBV29-1; 10 bases fit TRBD1. CDR3 size: 13 residues. V shed 2 bases and J 6 bases; nucleotides not matched to a gene: 4. CDR1 and CDR2 (germline): SQVTM, ANQGSEA. As DNA, the CDR3 is TGCAGCGTTGAAAGACAGGGGGCCGGCGAGCAGTACTTC. Its protein product is CSVERQGAGEQYF.

The chain combines TRBV12-5 with TRBJ1-5; 10 nucleotides align to TRBD1. Losses at the gene ends were 6 bases for V and 1 base for J; bases not matched to a gene: 9. Per the germline V gene, CDR1 is LGHNT and CDR2 is FRNRAP. The CDR3 totals 17 residues. The CDR3 loop is CASGRPRDRGSNQPQHF. The CDR3 bases are TGTGCTAGTGGGCGTCCTCGGGACAGGGGAAGCAATCAGCCCCAGCATTTT.

In its sample, this clone was seen once. V gene TRBV7-2 combines with J gene TRBJ1-2; the D is unclear. The CDR3 is made up of 14 amino acids. CDR1 and CDR2 from the germline V gene are SGHTA and FQGNSA. V was pared by 3 bases and J by 6 bases, with 14 bases between. The CDR3 region is CASSLRQYLDGYTF. CDR3 coding DNA: TGTGCCAGCAGCTTGAGACAATACTTGGATGGCTACACCTTC.

The chain employs TRBV7-9 and TRBJ1-2, with 8 bases fitting TRBD1. CDR1 and CDR2 (germline): SEHNR, FQNEAQ (reference sequence). The CDR3 consists of 15 residues. J was trimmed by 7 bases and V by 1 base; bases with no gene match: 8. In DNA form, the CDR3 reads TGTGCCAGCAGCTTAGTGGACAGGGTGGAAGGTGGCTACACCTTC. As protein: CASSLVDRVEGGYTF.

The chain links TRBV6-2 or TRBV6-3 to TRBJ2-7; perhaps TRBD1 as D (7 bases). The CDR3 is made up of 16 amino acids. CDR1 is MNHEY, CDR2 SVGEGT, per germline. The V end was cut by 0 bases, the J end by 0 bases, with 12 bases between. This CDR3 is CASSYSRQGLSYEQYF. As DNA, the CDR3 is TGTGCCAGCAGTTACTCCAGACAGGGACTCTCCTACGAGCAGTACTTC.

This rearrangement joins TRBV7-2 to TRBJ2-7; TRBD2 might be the D (5 bases). Germline V gene sequence: CDR1 SGHTA, CDR2 FQGNSA. V dropped 1 base and J dropped 0 bases, with 7 bases sitting between them. The CDR3 is 14 amino acids. Written as DNA, the CDR3 is TGTGCCAGCAGCTTAGAGCGGCTCTCCTACGAGCAGTACTTC. Translated: CASSLERLSYEQYF.

This chain connects TRBV19 to TRBJ2-3, with TRBD1 matching over 7 bases. The V and J ends lost 6 bases and 2 bases, in that order; junction bases with no gene match: 5. Germline V gives CDR1 LNHDA, CDR2 SQIVND (reference sequence). This CDR3 region has 14 residues. CDR3 DNA: TGTGCCAGTAGGGGGGACAGCTTCACAGATACGCAGTATTTT. It specifies CASRGDSFTDTQYF.

This clone was seen only a few times. The chain couples TRBV7-2 to TRBJ2-1, with D perhaps matching TRBD1 or TRBD2 (6 bases each). Looked up from germline, CDR1 is SGHTA and CDR2 is FQGNSA. Between the trimmed V and J ends, which lost 0 bases and 8 bases, there was a span of 11 bases. CDR3 length equals 14 residues. The CDR3 nucleotides read TGTGCCAGCAGCTTAGCGGGGGGCAGGGATGAGCAGTTCTTC. This codes for CASSLAGGRDEQFF.

The gene calls are TRBV15 and TRBJ2-7; 10 positions agree with TRBD2. This CDR3 is built from 16 residues. J lost 4 bases, V lost 2 bases, and 8 bases had no gene match. CDR1 LNHNV and CDR2 YYDKDF come from the germline V gene (reference sequence). The CDR3 region has the DNA TGTGCCACCAGCAGATCACGCAGTAGCGGGAGGTACGAGCAGTACTTC. Translating it yields CATSRSRSSGRYEQYF.

The rearrangement links TRBV9 to TRBJ2-5; TRBD2 is a possible D gene (6 bases). V dropped 0 bases and J dropped 9 bases, with 12 bases sitting between them. The CDR3 is 13 residues long. Looked up from germline, CDR1 is SGDLS and CDR2 is YYNGEE. The CDR3 loop is CASSVEDSGPQYF. The CDR3 DNA sequence: TGTGCCAGCAGCGTAGAGGATAGCGGTCCCCAGTACTTC.

The chain couples TRBV7-9 to TRBJ1-1; D is unclear. The CDR3 runs 14 residues. V lost 3 bases and J 3 bases, leaving 11 bases between the germline ends. Germline CDR1 and CDR2: SEHNR and FQNEAQ (reference sequence). As DNA, the CDR3 is TGTGCCAGCAGCTTGAGTTGGAGTCACACTGAAGCTTTCTTT. Protein product: CASSLSWSHTEAFF.

The chain joins TRBV18 to TRBJ2-7; D is possibly TRBD1 or TRBD2 (6 bases each). The CDR3 totals 15 residues. V lost 3 bases and J lost 0, with 12 bases in between. Looked up from germline, CDR1 is KGHSH and CDR2 is LQKENI. The CDR3: CASSPGGQSSYEQYF. Here the CDR3 DNA reads TGTGCCAGCTCACCCGGGGGACAAAGCTCCTACGAGCAGTACTTC.

The chain combines TRBV5-1 with TRBJ1-1; D remains unclear. V was trimmed by 2 bases and J by 1 base, leaving 9 bases between them. Germline values: CDR1 SGHRS, CDR2 YFSETQ. The CDR3 contains 14 residues. The DNA of the CDR3 is TGCGCCAGCAGCTTAGGGCAGCCGAACACTGAAGCTTTCTTT. Encoded protein: CASSLGQPNTEAFF.

The V gene is TRBV5-1, the J gene TRBJ1-2; 7 positions agree with TRBD1. Germline CDR1 SGHRS, CDR2 YFSETQ. The CDR3 loop spans 13 amino acids. With V trimmed by 4 bases and J by 1 base, 1 base remained unmatched. CDR3 nucleotide sequence: TGCGCCAGCAGCCGGGACAGTAACTATGGCTACACCTTC. It is translated as CASSRDSNYGYTF.

The rearrangement joins TRBV27 to TRBJ1-2; the match to TRBD1 covers 8 bases. The CDR3 spans 15 residues. Germline V CDR1 and CDR2: MNHEY, SMNVEV (reference sequence). With V trimmed by 3 bases and J by 0 bases, 3 bases remained unmatched. In DNA, the CDR3 is TGTGCCAGCAGTTTCCGGACAGGGACTAACTATGGCTACACCTTC. Encoded protein: CASSFRTGTNYGYTF.

This chain links TRBV5-1 with TRBJ1-1; D is undetermined. Germline CDR1 and CDR2: SGHRS and YFSETQ. The V end lost 0 bases, the J end lost 4 bases, and 7 bases lay between the germline ends. The CDR3 runs to 13 residues. The CDR3 spells CASSLEMSTEAFF. CDR3 nucleotide sequence: TGCGCCAGCAGCTTGGAGATGTCCACTGAAGCTTTCTTT.